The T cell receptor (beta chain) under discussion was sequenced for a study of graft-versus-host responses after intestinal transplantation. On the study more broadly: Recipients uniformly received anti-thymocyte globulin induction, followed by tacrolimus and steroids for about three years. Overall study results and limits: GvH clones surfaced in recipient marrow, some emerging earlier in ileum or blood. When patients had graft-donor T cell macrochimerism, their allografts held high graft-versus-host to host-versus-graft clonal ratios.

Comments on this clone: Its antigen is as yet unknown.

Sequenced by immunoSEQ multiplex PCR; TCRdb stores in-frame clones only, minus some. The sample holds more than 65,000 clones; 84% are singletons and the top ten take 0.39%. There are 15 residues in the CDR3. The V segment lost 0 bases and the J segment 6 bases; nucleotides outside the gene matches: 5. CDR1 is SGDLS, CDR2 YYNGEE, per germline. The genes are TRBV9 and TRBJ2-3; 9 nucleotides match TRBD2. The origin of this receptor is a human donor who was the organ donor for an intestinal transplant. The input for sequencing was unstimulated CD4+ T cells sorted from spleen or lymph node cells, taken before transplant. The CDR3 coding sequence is TGTGCCAGCAGCGTAGCGGGACTAGCTTTGGATACGCAGTATTTT. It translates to CASSVAGLALDTQYF.